A single sample gave rise to the 9 T cell receptor beta chains below, sequenced in a study of T-cell reconstitution after alpha-beta-depleted transplantation in children. Unique molecular identifiers were used in preparing the TCRbeta library. In TCRdb, the PCR reads were re-called with MiXCR into one record per CDR3 protein. The data hold a few hundred thousand distinct CDR3 sequences, with 10% observed a single time. The sequences come from PBMCs from the stem cell graft donor, collected from the stem cell graft. These receptors were obtained from a human donor who donated a stem cell graft to a child with acute lymphoblastic leukemia.

This chain joins TRBV27 and TRBJ2-1, with TRBD2 identical over 12 bases. Per the germline V gene, CDR1 is MNHEY and CDR2 is SMNVEV (reference sequence). V dropped 3 bases and J dropped 2; count of bases not matched to a gene: 2. This CDR3 region has 16 residues. The CDR3 region is CASSFGLAGTYNEQFF. The DNA of the CDR3 is TGTGCCAGCAGTTTTGGACTAGCGGGAACCTACAATGAGCAGTTCTTC.

This clonotype was seen more than once but under ten times. V is TRBV7-9 and J is TRBJ1-2; TRBD1 aligns across 8 bases. The ends lost 4 bases at V and 5 bases at J; junction bases unmatched: 12. Per germline, CDR1 SEHNR and CDR2 FQNEAQ (reference sequence). CDR3 length: 16 residues. The CDR3 here is CASSSGQGRRWYGYTF. The CDR3 nucleotides read TGTGCCAGCAGCTCCGGACAGGGCCGTCGTTGGTATGGCTACACCTTC. The full variable domain, its missing parts supplied by reference TRBV7-9 and TRBJ1-2, is DTGVSQNPRHKITKRGQNVTFRCDPISEHNRLYWYRQTLGQGPEFLTYFQNEAQLEKSRLLSDRFSAERPKGSFSTLEIQRTEQGDSAMYLCASSSGQGRRWYGYTFGSGTRLTVV.

This clonotype has more than one count but fewer than ten. V and J are TRBV7-2 and TRBJ1-6, with D possibly TRBD1 on 6 matching bases. Germline CDR1 is SGHTA and CDR2 is FQGNSA. The CDR3 is 16 amino acids. V was clipped by 5 bases and J by 8 bases, with 19 bases between them. CDR3 sequence: CASSPKRWQGYSPLHF. The CDR3 bases are TGTGCCAGCAGCCCGAAAAGATGGCAGGGGTATTCACCCCTCCACTTT.

V is TRBV7-2 and J is TRBJ2-5; TRBD1 matches 7 bases. In germline, CDR1 is SGHTA, CDR2 FQGNSA. This CDR3 is 14 amino acids long. Unmatched junction bases numbered 7, after V lost 4 bases and J lost 5 bases. The CDR3 spells CASSWTGTGETQYF. CDR3 nucleotide sequence: TGTGCCAGCAGCTGGACAGGTACCGGGGAGACCCAGTACTTC.

This clonotype appeared a few times. The rearrangement uses TRBV7-2 and TRBJ2-1; 9 bases are shared with TRBD2. CDR3 size: 17 residues. Germline V gives CDR1 SGHTA, CDR2 FQGNSA. The J segment lost 4 bases and the V segment lost 5 bases, leaving 12 bases of the junction unmatched. The CDR3 here is CASSPRLAETTYNEQFF. For the CDR3, the DNA is TGTGCCAGCAGCCCGAGACTAGCGGAAACTACTTACAATGAGCAGTTCTTC.

The table lists this clonotype with many counts. The chain is built from TRBV4-1 and TRBJ2-7; 7 bases are a match to TRBD1. Looked up from germline, CDR1 is MGHRA and CDR2 is YSYEKL. This CDR3 comprises 16 residues. V trimming: 2 bases; J trimming: 1 base; junction bases outside the gene matches: 8. The CDR3 DNA reads as TGCGCCAGCAGCCAAATGCTGCCGGACAGGTCCTACGAGCAGTACTTC. As protein: CASSQMLPDRSYEQYF.

This clonotype has at least ten counts. The chain links TRBV7-2 to TRBJ2-3, with D possibly matching TRBD2 (6 bases). Germline CDR1 SGHTA, CDR2 FQGNSA. The V end lost 2 bases, the J end lost 1 base, and 13 bases lay between the germline ends. This CDR3 is built from 16 residues. CDR3 loop: CASSLLWREGTDTQYF. The DNA of the CDR3 is TGTGCCAGCAGCTTACTTTGGCGGGAAGGCACAGATACGCAGTATTTT.

This clonotype was seen a few times. The V call is TRBV5-1, the J call TRBJ1-2; D is possibly TRBD1 (5 bases). CDR1 SGHRS and CDR2 YFSETQ come from the germline V gene. V lost 2 bases and J 4 bases, leaving 9 bases between the germline ends. This CDR3 has 13 amino acids. Here the CDR3 reads CASSFGHLYGYTF. The CDR3 nucleotides read TGCGCCAGCAGCTTCGGACACCTCTATGGCTACACCTTC. The full variable domain, rest sourced from reference TRBV5-1 and TRBJ1-2, is KAGVTQTPRYLIKTRGQQVTLSCSPISGHRSVSWYQQTPGQGLQFLFEYFSETQRNKGNFPGRFSGRQFSNSRSEMNVSTLELGDSALYLCASSFGHLYGYTFGSGTRLTVV.

The chain links TRBV7-9 to TRBJ2-7; 7 nucleotides agree with TRBD1. This CDR3 region has 17 residues. J lost 0 bases, V lost 5 bases, and 13 bases had no gene match. Germline V gives CDR1 SEHNR, CDR2 FQNEAQ (reference sequence). The CDR3 sequence is CASSPFLGQPDSYEQYF. The CDR3 bases are TGTGCCAGCAGCCCCTTTTTGGGACAGCCAGACTCCTACGAGCAGTACTTC.